This TCR beta chain was identified during a study of blood T cell repertoires in COVID-19. Study-wide context: The analysed material was cDNA or gDNA that came from T cells, B-cell-depleted T cells, or PBMCs.

Only in-frame clones appear in the TCRdb table, and some are missing; sequencing was by immunoSEQ multiplex PCR. Of around 200,000 clones listed, about 88% are singletons. Sequenced material: peripheral blood. The origin of this receptor is a man aged 35 to 55 with acute or convalescent COVID-19.

This CDR3 is CASSGQGSFVGYTF. Here the CDR3 DNA reads TGTGCCAGCAGCGGACAGGGTTCGTTTGTAGGCTACACCTTC. The V and J genes are TRBV3-1 (or the pseudogene TRBV3-2) and TRBJ1-2, with TRBD1 matching over 8 bases. J gave up 8 bases and V 5 bases, and 10 bases lay outside the gene matches. The CDR3 is 14 residues long. Germline-derived CDR1 and CDR2 are LGHDT and YNNKEL (reference sequence).